One sample yielded the 17 T cell receptor beta chains listed below, sequenced in a study of vaccination effects on CD4 cells after COVID-19. Data came from immunoSEQ multiplex PCR; TCRdb stores just in-frame clones and leaves some out. The repertoire holds under 70,000 clones, with around 74% as singletons. Isolation of CD4+ T cells took place after more than 9 days of culture. The cohort was immunized with two doses of either the BNT162b2 or mRNA-1273 vaccine. No antigen has been identified for these receptors. The source material was CD4+ T cells from PBMCs cultured without peptide, sampled after COVID-19 vaccination. These receptors came from a human donor who received a COVID-19 vaccine.

This sequence joins TRBV5-1 and TRBJ2-5, with a weak D call TRBD2 (7 bases). Trimming removed 4 bases at V and 5 bases at J, with 12 bases between. Germline V CDR1 and CDR2: SGHRS, YFSETQ. This CDR3 is built from 13 residues. The CDR3 spells CASSPAGAETQYF. CDR3 nucleotide sequence: TGCGCCAGCAGCCCCGCGGGGGCGGAGACCCAGTACTTC.

The V gene is TRBV15, the J gene TRBJ2-1; 9 bases agree with TRBD2. Germline V CDR1 and CDR2: LNHNV, YYDKDF (reference sequence). The length of the CDR3 is 17 residues. Germline trimming cut 3 bases from V and 1 base from J; bases unmatched to any gene: 7. In nucleotides, the CDR3 is TGTGCCACCAGCAGCATCGGTAGCGGGGGTTCCTACAATGAGCAGTTCTTC. Amino acids: CATSSIGSGGSYNEQFF.

For the CDR3, the DNA is TGTGCCAGCAGTTACTCAGGGCCCCCCTATGGCTACACCTTC. Translating it yields CASSYSGPPYGYTF. The chain links TRBV6-5 to TRBJ1-2; D is unresolved. This CDR3 contains 14 residues. V was clipped by 0 bases and J by 4 bases, with 9 bases between them. The germline V gene has CDR1 MNHEY and CDR2 SVGAGI.

The CDR3 DNA reads TGTGCCAGCAGCTTAGCGGGGGGGCTGAATGAGCAGTTCTTC. Translation: CASSLAGGLNEQFF. The rearrangement links TRBV7-2 to TRBJ2-1, with TRBD2 as a possible D gene (7 bases). Deletions cut 0 bases from V and 7 bases from J, with 10 bases between. The V gene's germline CDR1 is SGHTA and CDR2 FQGNSA. This CDR3 spans 14 amino acids.

The rearrangement joins TRBV5-1 to TRBJ1-4; the match to TRBD1 covers 9 bases. V gave up 4 bases and J gave up 8 bases; unmatched junction bases: 6. Germline CDR1 SGHRS, CDR2 YFSETQ. The CDR3 sequence is 14 residues long. CDR3 loop: CASSTGQGREKLFF. As DNA, the CDR3 is TGCGCCAGCAGCACAGGACAGGGGAGGGAAAAACTGTTTTTT.

The rearrangement joins TRBV7-9 to TRBJ1-2; TRBD1 agrees at 10 bases. CDR3 length: 15 residues. Germline V gene lookup returns CDR1 SEHNR and CDR2 FQNEAQ (reference sequence). V was clipped by 5 bases and J by 0 bases; unmatched bases: 3. Here the CDR3 reads CASSLGQGPNYGYTF. CDR3 bases: TGTGCCAGCAGCCTGGGACAGGGGCCTAACTATGGCTACACCTTC.

The CDR3 coding sequence is TGTGCCAGCAGTGAAGGCTCGGCCGGTAGCAATCAGCCCCAGCATTTT. The encoded protein is CASSEGSAGSNQPQHF. The rearrangement links TRBV6-1 to TRBJ1-5, with D hard to call. V lost 1 base and J 0 bases, leaving 10 bases between the germline ends. CDR1 MNHNS and CDR2 SASEGT come from the germline V gene. CDR3 length: 16 residues.

V is TRBV23-1 and J is TRBJ1-1; 7 bases are a match to TRBD1. TRBV23-1 is an open reading frame, and its role is uncertain. V shed 10 bases and J 1 base; nucleotides not matched to a gene: 6. The CDR3 totals 13 residues. CDR3 protein: CATSDRANTEAFF. Here the CDR3 DNA reads TGCGCCACCTCCGACAGGGCGAACACTGAAGCTTTCTTT.

This clone was counted once. The rearrangement uses TRBV19 and TRBJ1-1, with D perhaps matching TRBD1 (6 bases). The germline CDR1 and CDR2 sequences are LNHDA and SQIVND (reference sequence). The CDR3 loop spans 15 amino acids. Deletions cut 3 bases from V and 4 bases from J, with 15 bases between. CDR3 DNA: TGTGCCAGTAGTATTTTTCAGGGGCCGACCACTGAAGCTTTCTTT. Translated, it gives CASSIFQGPTTEAFF. Drawing the rest from reference TRBV19 and TRBJ1-1, the complete variable domain is DGGITQSPKYLFRKEGQNVTLSCEQNLNHDAMYWYRQDPGQGLRLIYYSQIVNDFQKGDIAEGYSVSREKKESFPLTVTSAQKNPTAFYLCASSIFQGPTTEAFFGQGTRLTVV.

This clone appeared once. The chain couples TRBV10-2 to TRBJ2-5; no firm D call. The CDR3 spans 13 residues. V was cut by 5 bases and J by 7 bases, with 14 bases left in between. CDR1 and CDR2 (germline): WSHSY, SAAADI. In nucleotides, the CDR3 is TGCGCCAGCAGTTCCTCAAGCAGTCGGACCCAGTACTTC. Protein: CASSSSSSRTQYF.

The chain links TRBV5-4 to TRBJ2-3; 7 bases map to TRBD1. Germline loops: CDR1 SGHNT, CDR2 YYREEE (reference sequence). The CDR3 is made up of 15 amino acids. J gave up 4 bases and V 4 bases, and 9 bases lay outside the gene matches. CDR3 amino acids: CASSDRQGAADTQYF. The DNA for the CDR3 is TGTGCCAGCAGCGATCGACAGGGAGCAGCAGATACGCAGTATTTT.

The rearrangement uses TRBV5-1 and TRBJ1-5; the D is unclear. Germline assignment: CDR1 SGHRS and CDR2 YFSETQ. The CDR3 length is 14 residues. The V gene lost 0 bases and the J gene lost 2 bases, with 6 bases spanning the gap. CDR3 in amino acids: CASSLVPGNQPQHF. CDR3 sequence (DNA): TGCGCCAGCAGCTTGGTTCCCGGCAATCAGCCCCAGCATTTT.

The chain combines TRBV2 with TRBJ2-3; D is perhaps TRBD2 (7 bases). CDR3 size: 14 residues. V gave up 11 bases and J gave up 0 bases, with 15 bases separating them. The germline V gene encodes CDR1 SNHLY and CDR2 FYNNEI. CDR3 amino acids: CAQGLAASTDTQYF. For the CDR3, the DNA is TGTGCCCAGGGGCTAGCGGCTAGCACAGATACGCAGTATTTT.

The chain is built from TRBV7-8 and TRBJ1-5; D is possibly TRBD1 (6 bases). Per germline, CDR1 SGHVS and CDR2 FQNEAQ. Trimming pared 1 base from V and 1 base from J, leaving 11 bases between. The CDR3 consists of 16 residues. For the CDR3, the DNA is TGTGCCAGCAGCTTAGGAGGGCAGGGGAGCAATCAGCCCCAGCATTTT. Its protein is CASSLGGQGSNQPQHF. Based on the CDR3 plus reference TRBV7-8 and TRBJ1-5, the full variable domain is GAGVSQSPRYKVAKRGQDVALRCDPISGHVSLFWYQQALGQGPEFLTYFQNEAQLDKSGLPSDRFFAERPEGSVSTLKIQRTQQEDSAVYLCASSLGGQGSNQPQHFGDGTRLSIL.

This sequence joins TRBV12-5 and TRBJ1-1; D is unresolved. Trimming left V 1 base short and J 6 bases short, with 12 bases between. CDR1 and CDR2 from the germline V gene are LGHNT and FRNRAP. The CDR3 has 14 residues. CDR3 coding DNA: TGTGCTAGTGGTTTGGGCACCTACCGCCCTGAAGCTTTCTTT. Translated: CASGLGTYRPEAFF.

The rearrangement uses TRBV11-2 and TRBJ1-2; 7 nucleotides line up with TRBD1. V trimming: 5 bases; J trimming: 5 bases; junction bases outside the gene matches: 20. Germline V gene sequence: CDR1 SGHAT, CDR2 FQNNGV. This CDR3 has 18 residues. CDR3 coding DNA: TGTGCCAGCAGCATAAGGACAGGCGACCCTCAATTACGGTATGGCTACACCTTC. The encoded protein is CASSIRTGDPQLRYGYTF.

This sequence joins TRBV10-3 and TRBJ1-5, with 7 bases identical to TRBD1. Germline trimming cut 0 bases from V and 3 bases from J; bases unmatched to any gene: 2. The CDR3 runs to 15 residues. Looked up from germline, CDR1 is ENHRY and CDR2 is SYGVKD. CDR3 amino acids: CAISESGGHNQPQHF. CDR3 sequence (DNA): TGTGCCATCAGTGAGTCAGGGGGCCACAATCAGCCCCAGCATTTT.